This T cell receptor (beta chain) was sequenced for a study of cytotoxic CD8 clonotypes in ibrutinib-treated CLL. In the study overall: Investigators collected response samples after a median approximately eleven months of treatment, range 6 to 36. Study-wide findings and caveats: Clonality, elevated at ibrutinib response, dropped back toward baseline at progression. In comparison with age-matched healthy donors, baseline clonality was higher and tracked circulating CD8+ T-cell counts.

As to this clone: Its specificity is not known.

Deletions cut 3 bases from V and 4 bases from J, with 11 bases between. The germline V gene has CDR1 SGHRS and CDR2 YFSETQ. CDR3 length: 15 residues. Generated by immunoSEQ multiplex PCR, the TCRdb table keeps only in-frame clones and is missing some. This table has about 57,000 clones, 55% to 70% appearing once. This material consisted of PBMCs, taken after 24 months of ibrutinib treatment. This receptor was obtained from a human donor with chronic lymphocytic leukemia. The chain uses TRBV5-1 and TRBJ2-6; unclear D gene. CDR3 region: CASSSSALGANVLTF. CDR3 DNA: TGCGCCAGCAGCTCCTCGGCGTTGGGGGCCAACGTCCTGACTTTC.